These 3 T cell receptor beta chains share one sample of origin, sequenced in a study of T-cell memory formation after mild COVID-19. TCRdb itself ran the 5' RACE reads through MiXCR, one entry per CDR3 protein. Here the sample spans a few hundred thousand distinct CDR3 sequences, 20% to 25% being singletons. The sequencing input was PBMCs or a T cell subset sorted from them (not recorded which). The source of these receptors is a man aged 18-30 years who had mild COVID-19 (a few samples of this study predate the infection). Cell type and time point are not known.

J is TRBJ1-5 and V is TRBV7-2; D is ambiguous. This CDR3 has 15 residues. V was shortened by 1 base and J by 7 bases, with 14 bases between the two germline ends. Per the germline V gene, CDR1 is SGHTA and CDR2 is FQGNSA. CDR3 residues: CASSLGLPGGQPQHF. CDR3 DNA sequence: TGTGCCAGCAGCTTAGGTCTCCCGGGCGGGCAGCCCCAGCATTTT.

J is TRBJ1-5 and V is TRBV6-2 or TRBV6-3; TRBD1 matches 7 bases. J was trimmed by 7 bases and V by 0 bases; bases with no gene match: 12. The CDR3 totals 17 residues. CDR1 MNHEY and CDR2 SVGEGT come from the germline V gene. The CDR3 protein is CASSYSSIGGDGQPQHF. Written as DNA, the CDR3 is TGTGCCAGCAGTTACTCGAGTATAGGGGGCGATGGGCAGCCCCAGCATTTT.

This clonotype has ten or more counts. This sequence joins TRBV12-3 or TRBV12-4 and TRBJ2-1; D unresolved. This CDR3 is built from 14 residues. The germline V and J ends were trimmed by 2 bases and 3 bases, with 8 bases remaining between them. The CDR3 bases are TGTGCCAGCAGTTTACGCCGGATCTACAATGAGCAGTTCTTC. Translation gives CASSLRRIYNEQFF.